A single sample is the source of the 24 T cell receptor beta chains below, sequenced in a study of blood T cells in healthy people across ages. The second PCR ran about 6 to 11 cycles with a sample-barcoded 5' primer and J-beta primers. TCRdb processed the 5' RACE reads anew with MiXCR; each CDR3 protein has one entry. This sample yields 700,000 to 950,000 distinct CDR3 sequences, of which roughly 45% are seen a single time; 20% to 25% belongs to the top ten. Sequenced input: blood. All receptors come from a woman in her sixties or seventies in good health.

V usage is TRBV7-2 and J usage is TRBJ1-2; D perhaps matches TRBD1 (5 bases). Trimming removed 4 bases at V and 3 bases at J, with 18 bases between. Looked up from germline, CDR1 is SGHTA and CDR2 is FQGNSA. The length of the CDR3 is 16 residues. The CDR3 sequence is CASSSNRDHGYYGYTF. CDR3 bases: TGTGCCAGCAGCTCTAACCGGGACCACGGCTACTATGGCTACACCTTC.

This clonotype was seen a handful of times. The genes are TRBV19 and TRBJ2-3; TRBD1 aligns across 9 bases. Germline V lookup: CDR1 LNHDA, CDR2 SQIVND (reference sequence). This CDR3 is built from 14 residues. With V trimmed by 4 bases and J by 7 bases, 6 bases remained unmatched. The CDR3 sequence is CASSTGTGTNTQYF. In DNA form, the CDR3 reads TGTGCCAGTAGTACCGGGACAGGGACAAATACGCAGTATTTT. The whole variable domain, filled in from reference TRBV19 and TRBJ2-3, reads DGGITQSPKYLFRKEGQNVTLSCEQNLNHDAMYWYRQDPGQGLRLIYYSQIVNDFQKGDIAEGYSVSREKKESFPLTVTSAQKNPTAFYLCASSTGTGTNTQYFGPGTRLTVL.

This clonotype appeared a few times. Germline and junction disagree at one end, which may indicate a read error. This chain connects TRBV7-2 to TRBJ2-1; 8 bases are shared with TRBD2. There are 16 residues in the CDR3. Germline loops: CDR1 SGHTA, CDR2 FQGNSA. The CDR3: CASGLVSGGTYNEQFF. CDR3 DNA sequence: TGTGCCAGCGGCTTAGTCAGCGGGGGAACCTACAATGAGCAGTTCTTC. The complete variable domain, with remaining parts taken from reference TRBV7-2 and TRBJ2-1, reads GAGVSQSPSNKVTEKGKDVELRCDPISGHTALYWYRQSLGQGLEFLIYFQGNSAPDKSGLPSDRFSAERTGGSVSTLTIQRTQQEDSAVYLCASGLVSGGTYNEQFFGPGTRLTVL.

The chain uses TRBV6-5 and TRBJ2-1; no definite D call. The germline V gene encodes CDR1 MNHEY and CDR2 SVGAGI. V lost 6 bases, J lost 14 bases, and 14 bases lay in between. The CDR3 extends over 11 amino acids. In DNA form, the CDR3 reads TGTGCCAGCAGGACACCCTCTCCAGAGTTCTTC. Translation gives CASRTPSPEFF.

Comments on this clonotype: Sequence at one end of the junction differs from germline and may be a read error. This chain joins TRBV20-1 and TRBJ2-1; 14 bases align to TRBD2. The CDR3 sequence is 14 residues long. Germline V gene data show CDR1 as DFQATT and CDR2 as SNEGSKA (reference sequence). CDR3 sequence reads: CSTRSGLAGGEQFF. In nucleotides, the CDR3 is TGCAGTACTAGAAGCGGACTAGCGGGAGGTGAGCAGTTCTTC.

CDR3: CSASDPGTGSDTQYF. The CDR3 nucleotides read TGCAGTGCGAGTGATCCCGGGACAGGGTCAGATACGCAGTATTTT. This chain uses TRBV20-1 with TRBJ2-3, with 9 nucleotides matching TRBD1. V shed 6 bases, J shed 4 bases, and the junction held 11 bases outside the gene matches. The CDR3 length is 15 residues. Germline loops: CDR1 DFQATT, CDR2 SNEGSKA (reference sequence).

This clonotype was recorded a few times. The chain couples TRBV7-9 to TRBJ1-6, with D possibly being TRBD1 (5 bases). Germline CDR1 SEHNR, CDR2 FQNEAQ (reference sequence). The CDR3 runs to 16 residues. V was shortened by 0 bases and J by 7 bases, with 13 bases between the two germline ends. The DNA for the CDR3 is TGTGCCAGCAGCTTAGCCGGGGGGAGAGGGAATTCACCCCTCCACTTT. Its protein product is CASSLAGGRGNSPLHF. Using reference TRBV7-9 and TRBJ1-6 for the parts outside the CDR3, the full variable domain is DTGVSQNPRHKITKRGQNVTFRCDPISEHNRLYWYRQTLGQGPEFLTYFQNEAQLEKSRLLSDRFSAERPKGSFSTLEIQRTEQGDSAMYLCASSLAGGRGNSPLHFGNGTRLTVT.

This clonotype has only a few counts. V usage is TRBV5-1 and J usage is TRBJ2-7; 9 nucleotides agree with TRBD2. The CDR3 covers 15 residues. V lost 4 bases to trimming and J lost 4 bases; unmatched junction nucleotides: 9. Germline CDR1 SGHRS, CDR2 YFSETQ. The CDR3 nucleotides read TGCGCCAGCAGCCTAACTAGCGGGTCTCAGTACGAGCAGTACTTC. As protein: CASSLTSGSQYEQYF.

In its sample, this clonotype was seen a few times. The CDR3 DNA reads as TGTGCCAGCAGCCCAATCAGCACAGGGTCGATCGATCAGCCCCAGCATTTT. The encoded protein is CASSPISTGSIDQPQHF. This rearrangement joins TRBV6-2 or TRBV6-3 to TRBJ1-5, with D perhaps matching TRBD1 (6 bases). In germline, CDR1 is MNHEY, CDR2 SVGEGT. Trimming left V 6 bases short and J 5 bases short, with 23 bases between. CDR3 length equals 17 residues.

Concerning this clonotype: One junction end does not reproduce the germline sequence, and a read error may be involved. The chain has TRBV3-1 and TRBJ2-4; D is tentatively TRBD1 or TRBD2 (5 bases each). TRBJ2-7 explains the end of the DNA better; the J call may be wrong. Germline V gene data show CDR1 as LGHDT and CDR2 as YNNKEL (reference sequence). The CDR3 is 15 residues long. The CDR3 nucleotides read TGTGCCGGCAGCCCGAGGGACGGCCAGCTTTACGAGCAGTACTTC. This translates into CAGSPRDGQLYEQYF.

This clonotype was counted only a few times. The CDR3 DNA follows: TGTGCCAGCAGTTATCAGGGTATAACAGATACGCAGTATTTT. It encodes CASSYQGITDTQYF. V gene TRBV6-6 combines with J gene TRBJ2-3; weak D call: TRBD1 (5 bases). The V end lost 3 bases, the J end lost 3 bases, and 10 bases lay between the germline ends. Per germline, CDR1 MNHNY and CDR2 SVGAGI (reference sequence). This CDR3 has 14 residues.

The chain is built from TRBV11-2 and TRBJ2-3; D perhaps matches TRBD2 (5 bases). CDR3 size: 16 residues. Trimming shortened V by 1 base and J by 1 base, and 12 bases separated the two germline ends. Germline lookup yields CDR1 SGHAT and CDR2 FQNNGV. This chain's CDR3 is CASSLVGGVGTDTQYF. DNA of the CDR3: TGTGCCAGCAGCTTAGTAGGAGGAGTGGGCACAGATACGCAGTATTTT.

The V and J genes are TRBV7-9 and TRBJ2-5; D gene uncertain. This CDR3 has 11 residues. CDR1 and CDR2 from the germline V gene are SEHNR and FQNEAQ (reference sequence). Trimming left V 0 bases short and J 11 bases short, with 7 bases between. The CDR3 protein is CASSLAEVQYF. In nucleotides, the CDR3 is TGTGCCAGCAGCTTAGCAGAAGTACAGTACTTC.

The chain carries TRBV12-3 or TRBV12-4 and TRBJ2-3; the D gene is possibly TRBD2 (5 bases). This CDR3 has 12 residues. The ends were cut back, 4 bases at V and 8 bases at J, with 10 bases in the middle. CDR3 DNA: TGTGCCAGCAGTTCGGGGAGCGGTACGCAGTATTTT. Protein sequence: CASSSGSGTQYF.

This clonotype came up a few times. The chain uses TRBV6-2 or TRBV6-3 and TRBJ1-1; D is uncertain. Between the trimmed V and J ends, which lost 5 bases and 7 bases, there was a span of 11 bases. The germline V gene encodes CDR1 MNHEY and CDR2 SVGEGT. There are 12 residues in the CDR3. The DNA for the CDR3 is TGTGCCAGCAGTCAAGGACGGCGTGAAGCTTTCTTT. Translated, it gives CASSQGRREAFF.

This clonotype appeared once. V and J are TRBV6-1 and TRBJ2-3; no firm D call. Germline V gene sequence: CDR1 MNHNS, CDR2 SASEGT. CDR3 length: 12 amino acids. V dropped 4 bases and J dropped 6 bases, with 8 bases sitting between them. The CDR3 sequence: CASSVSLDTQYF. The CDR3 DNA reads TGTGCCAGCAGTGTAAGCCTGGATACGCAGTATTTT.

This clonotype appeared a few times. The chain carries TRBV3-1 and TRBJ1-1; 7 bases fit TRBD1. The germline V gene encodes CDR1 LGHDT and CDR2 YNNKEL (reference sequence). V was pared by 7 bases and J by 6 bases, with 8 bases of the junction left unmatched. The CDR3 consists of 13 residues. CDR3 loop: CASKGALVSEAFF. CDR3 in DNA: TGTGCCAGCAAGGGGGCATTGGTCTCTGAAGCTTTCTTT.

Only a few counts were recorded for this clonotype. This chain uses TRBV25-1 with TRBJ2-5, with a weak D call TRBD1 (6 bases). The tail of the sequence fits TRBJ2-7 better, so the J call may be wrong. The germline V gene has CDR1 MGHDK and CDR2 SYGVNS. The CDR3 consists of 13 residues. The CDR3 sequence: CASIRDIGGEQYF. The CDR3 coding sequence is TGTGCCAGCATTCGGGACATTGGGGGCGAGCAGTACTTC.

This clonotype was seen more than once but under ten times. This chain joins TRBV4-3 and TRBJ1-2, with D unclear. The ends were cut back, 0 bases at V and 4 bases at J, with 12 bases in the middle. The V gene's germline CDR1 is LGHNA and CDR2 YSLEER. CDR3 length equals 15 residues. This CDR3 is CASSQDQVGSYGYTF. In DNA, the CDR3 is TGCGCCAGCAGCCAAGATCAAGTAGGGTCCTATGGCTACACCTTC.

This clonotype was seen many times. J is TRBJ2-7 and V is TRBV7-9; the D is unclear. The CDR3 is 12 residues long. Germline loops: CDR1 SEHNR, CDR2 FQNEAQ (reference sequence). Trimming took off 5 bases at V and 5 bases at J, with 10 bases between the two ends. The CDR3 reads CASSPWVDEQYF. CDR3 coding DNA: TGTGCCAGCAGCCCCTGGGTGGACGAGCAGTACTTC. Variable domain in full (rest from reference TRBV7-9 and TRBJ2-7): DTGVSQNPRHKITKRGQNVTFRCDPISEHNRLYWYRQTLGQGPEFLTYFQNEAQLEKSRLLSDRFSAERPKGSFSTLEIQRTEQGDSAMYLCASSPWVDEQYFGPGTRLTVT.

This clonotype showed up just a few times. The chain is built from TRBV11-2 and TRBJ2-1, with D possibly being TRBD1 (6 bases). The V end lost 5 bases, the J end lost 5 bases, and 10 bases lay between the germline ends. Per the germline V gene, CDR1 is SGHAT and CDR2 is FQNNGV. CDR3 length: 13 residues. CDR3 amino acids: CASSEDRHNEQFF. The CDR3 DNA reads as TGTGCCAGCAGCGAGGACAGACACAATGAGCAGTTCTTC.

This clonotype came up once. V and J are TRBV20-1 and TRBJ1-6; D remains ambiguous. Germline values: CDR1 DFQATT, CDR2 SNEGSKA (reference sequence). The V end lost 0 bases, the J end lost 10 bases, and 10 bases lay between the germline ends. The CDR3 has 13 residues. The CDR3 sequence: CSARDPGVSPLHF. As DNA, the CDR3 is TGCAGTGCTAGAGATCCCGGGGTCTCACCCCTCCACTTT.

The gene calls are TRBV7-2 and TRBJ2-7, with no clear D. The CDR3 sequence is 15 residues long. Trimming shortened V by 2 bases and J by 1 base, and 12 bases separated the two germline ends. The germline CDR1 and CDR2 sequences are SGHTA and FQGNSA. The CDR3 sequence: CASSLSVTKSYEQYF. As DNA, the CDR3 is TGTGCCAGCAGCTTAAGTGTGACAAAGTCCTACGAGCAGTACTTC.

The chain joins TRBV6-2 or TRBV6-3 to TRBJ2-1; maybe TRBD1 (5 bases). CDR1 is MNHEY, CDR2 SVGEGT, per germline. V lost 4 bases to trimming and J lost 7 bases, with 17 bases between them. This CDR3 contains 15 residues. As DNA, the CDR3 is TGTGCCAGCAGTTCCCCTAAAGGGGCGCTAAATGAGCAGTTCTTC. Its translation: CASSSPKGALNEQFF.